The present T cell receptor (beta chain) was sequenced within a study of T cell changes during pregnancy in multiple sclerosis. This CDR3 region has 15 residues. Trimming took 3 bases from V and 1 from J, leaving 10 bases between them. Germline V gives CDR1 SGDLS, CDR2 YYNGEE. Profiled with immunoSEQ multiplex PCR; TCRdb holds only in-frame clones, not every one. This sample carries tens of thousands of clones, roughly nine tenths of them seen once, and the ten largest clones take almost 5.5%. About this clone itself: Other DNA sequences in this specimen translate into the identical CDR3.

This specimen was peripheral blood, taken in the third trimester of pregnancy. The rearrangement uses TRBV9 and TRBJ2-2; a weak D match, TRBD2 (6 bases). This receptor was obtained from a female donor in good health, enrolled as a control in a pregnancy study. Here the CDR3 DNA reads TGTGCCAGCAGCGCAAGAGCGGGGAACACCGGGGAGCTGTTTTTT. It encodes CASSARAGNTGELFF.